These 27 T cell receptor beta chains were all obtained from the same sample, sequenced in a study of tumor-infiltrating lymphocytes in primary liver carcinoma. Synthesis of TCR beta cDNA was carried out from 500 ng total RNA with a constant-region primer. The TCR beta library was amplified through three nested multiplex PCR rounds in a modified ARM-PCR procedure. Running ten to eleven cycles apiece, the first two PCR rounds relied on TRBV1-TRBV30 forward primers together with a C-beta reverse primer. Each CDR3 protein gets one entry after TCRdb re-called the multiplex PCR reads with MiXCR. This sample carries around 190,000 distinct CDR3 sequences, just under 85% of them seen once, and the ten largest clones take approximately 18%. Scientists recovered RNA and DNA together from approximately 20-30 mg of unsorted bulk tissue. The specimen sequenced was tumor tissue from primary liver carcinoma. Source of these receptors: a man aged 40-49 years with primary liver carcinoma and hepatitis B virus infection.

The V gene is TRBV29-1, the J gene TRBJ2-3, with 7 bases fitting TRBD2. The length of the CDR3 is 14 residues. Looked up from germline, CDR1 is SQVTM and CDR2 is ANQGSEA. CDR3 coding DNA: TGCGGCGCCGGCGCGGGAGCCGGCATAGATACGCAGTATTTT. Encoded protein: CGAGAGAGIDTQYF.

This chain links TRBV11-1 with TRBJ2-7, with D possibly called TRBD1 or TRBD2 (5 bases each). Germline V gene sequence: CDR1 SGHAT, CDR2 FQDESV (reference sequence). The CDR3 is made up of 17 amino acids. CDR3 nucleotides: TGTCTCAGCAGCTTAGGGGCGGCGGGTGAAAGCTCCTACGAGCAGTACTTC. Its translation: CLSSLGAAGESSYEQYF. Variable domain in full (rest from reference TRBV11-1 and TRBJ2-7): EAEVAQSPRYKITEKSQAVAFWCDPISGHATLYWYRQILGQGPELLVQFQDESVVDDSQLPKDRFSAERLKGVDSTLKIQPAELGDSAMYLCLSSLGAAGESSYEQYFGPGTRLTVT.

Remarks on this clonotype: This is likely a read error, given that the CDR3 carries no conserved phenylalanine or tryptophan at its end. The DNA is left out, because the CDR3 cannot be placed on it with certainty; the CDR3 is given as TCRdb lists it. This chain uses TRBV29-1 with TRBJ2-1; the D call TRBD2 from the table was never checked on the DNA. CDR1 and CDR2 from the germline V gene are SQVTM and ANQGSEA. 11 amino acids form the CDR3, both terminal residues included. CDR3 loop: CSGDQQGASVY.

Points on this clonotype: Relative to the germline gene, one junction end is altered; a read error may explain this. V gene TRBV11-2 combines with J gene TRBJ2-1; weak D call: TRBD2 (6 bases). Per germline, CDR1 SGHAT and CDR2 FQNNGV. The CDR3 is 13 residues long. This chain's CDR3 is CASSLVLAGEQLF. In DNA, the CDR3 is TGCGCCAGCAGCTTAGTACTAGCCGGTGAGCAGCTCTTC.

Remarks on this clonotype: Since the CDR3 does not end with the conserved phenylalanine or tryptophan, this likely comes from a read error. The chain employs TRBV6-1 and TRBJ2-7; TRBD1 agrees at 7 bases. The V segment lost 2 bases and the J segment 8 bases; nucleotides outside the gene matches: 15. CDR3 length equals 16 residues. Per the germline V gene, CDR1 is MNHNS and CDR2 is SASEGT. CDR3 nucleotides: TGTGCCAGCAGTGAAACGTACGGGGACAGAAGCTTCAAGCAGTACTCC. Amino acids: CASSETYGDRSFKQYS.

About this clonotype: A read error may account for a junction end that differs from germline. V is TRBV7-9 and J is TRBJ2-5; D tentatively reads TRBD1 or TRBD2 (5 bases each). Germline CDR1 is SEHNR and CDR2 is FQNEAQ (reference sequence). CDR3 size: 12 residues. The CDR3 loop is CASSLEGEIQYF. The CDR3, as DNA: TGTGCGAGCAGTTTAGAAGGGGAGATCCAGTACTTC.

This clonotype was seen only a few times. The chain carries TRBV2 and TRBJ2-1; either TRBD1 or TRBD2 may fit D (5 bases each). The CDR3 has 15 amino acids. V was pared by 6 bases and J by 8 bases, with 20 bases between. CDR1 is SNHLY, CDR2 FYNNEI, per germline. As DNA, the CDR3 is TGTGCCAGCAGCACCGGGACGGACCCTTTGGATGAGCAGTTCTTC. Translation: CASSTGTDPLDEQFF. Complete variable domain (other parts from reference TRBV2 and TRBJ2-1): EPEVTQTPSHQVTQMGQEVILRCVPISNHLYFYWYRQILGQKVEFLVSFYNNEISEKSEIFDDQFSVERPDGSNFTLKIRSTKLEDSAMYFCASSTGTDPLDEQFFGPGTRLTVL.

This sequence joins TRBV29-1 and TRBJ2-2; TRBD1 agrees at 8 bases. Unmatched junction bases numbered 10, after V lost 4 bases and J lost 3 bases. This CDR3 contains 16 residues. Germline CDR1 reads SQVTM; CDR2 reads ANQGSEA. CDR3 nucleotide sequence: TGCAGCGTTGTGGGGTTGGACAGGGTGGACACCGGGGAGCTGTTTTTT. Its protein is CSVVGLDRVDTGELFF.

Comment on this clonotype: One end of the junction does not line up with germline, which may come from a read error. This CDR3 is CTSSYEAATTESQYF. CDR3 nucleotides: TGTACCAGCAGTTACGAAGCGGCAACCACAGAATCGCAGTATTTT. The V call is TRBV6-6, the J call TRBJ2-3; D perhaps matches TRBD2 (5 bases). Germline CDR1 MNHNY, CDR2 SVGAGI (reference sequence). CDR3 length equals 15 residues.

The chain combines TRBV6-2 or TRBV6-3 with TRBJ1-2; the D gene is possibly TRBD1 (5 bases). Germline V gene lookup returns CDR1 MNHEY and CDR2 SVGEGT. This CDR3 is built from 15 residues. V lost 4 bases, J lost 4 bases, and 16 bases lay in between. The CDR3 region is CASSSAWDPLYGYTF. Written as DNA, the CDR3 is TGTGCCAGCAGTTCGGCCTGGGACCCGCTCTATGGCTACACCTTC.

Only a few counts were recorded for this clonotype. A clone one base away is much larger, so this may be a read error. The gene calls are TRBV5-4 and TRBJ2-2; 8 nucleotides line up with TRBD2. Looked up from germline, CDR1 is SGHNT and CDR2 is YYREEE (reference sequence). This CDR3 region has 16 residues. The CDR3 coding sequence is TGTGCCAGCAGCGCGGGACTAGGGGCGAAGACCGGGGAGCTGTTTTTT. This translates into CASSAGLGAKTGELFF.

Note on this clonotype: A read error may account for a junction end that differs from germline. This chain connects TRBV11-2 to TRBJ2-7; 7 positions agree with TRBD2. The CDR3 has 15 residues. In germline, CDR1 is SGHAT, CDR2 FQNNGV. In nucleotides, the CDR3 is TGTGTCAGCAGCTTAGGACTAGGACGGTCCTACGGGCAGTATTTC. As protein: CVSSLGLGRSYGQYF.

To note about this clonotype: The junction departs from the called germline gene at one end, perhaps through a read error. This chain joins TRBV6-1 and TRBJ2-7, with a tentative D call TRBD1 (6 bases). The CDR3 is made up of 13 amino acids. From germline, CDR1 is MNHNS and CDR2 SASEGT. The DNA for the CDR3 is TGTGCCAGCACCCAGACAGGTTCCTACGAGCAGAACTTC. This translates into CASTQTGSYEQNF.

About this clonotype itself: The germline gene is not matched at one end of the junction; a read error may be the cause. V usage is TRBV11-1 and J usage is TRBJ2-3; D tentatively fits TRBD1 or TRBD2 (5 bases each). Germline loops: CDR1 SGHAT, CDR2 FQDESV (reference sequence). The CDR3 totals 19 residues. In DNA, the CDR3 is TGTGCCATCAGCTCTGGGGGAAGCTCTGTTAGAGCCCGCACAGATACGCGGTATTTT. Its protein product is CAISSGGSSVRARTDTRYF.

This sequence joins TRBV6-1 and TRBJ2-1; 9 nucleotides match TRBD2. V shed 6 bases, J shed 8 bases, and the junction held 11 bases outside the gene matches. There are 15 residues in the CDR3. Germline CDR1 is MNHNS and CDR2 is SASEGT. The CDR3 coding sequence is TGTGCCAGCAGAAGGGGACTAGCAGGGCTTTATGAGCAGTTCTTC. This gives the protein CASRRGLAGLYEQFF.

V and J are TRBV4-2 and TRBJ2-3, with a weak D call TRBD2 (6 bases). Germline values: CDR1 LGHNA, CDR2 YNFKEQ. The CDR3 extends over 15 amino acids. CDR3 region: CVSSGFEGSTDTQYF. The CDR3 DNA follows: TGTGTCAGTAGCGGTTTTGAGGGGAGCACAGATACGCAGTATTTT.

As to this clonotype: Sequence at one end of the junction differs from germline and may be a read error. This chain uses TRBV12-3 or TRBV12-4 with TRBJ2-2, with D possibly being TRBD2 (6 bases). The CDR3 length is 16 residues. The DNA for the CDR3 is TGTGCCAGCAGTTTAGCTCCAGCGGGTGTGATCGGGGAGCTGGTTTTT. Amino acids: CASSLAPAGVIGELVF.

A note on this clonotype: At one end, the junction sequence differs from germline, possibly due to a read error. DNA of the CDR3: TGTGCCAGCAGCCCCGGGTCAGCCCCAGGGGTGACCCTGTGCTTC. Protein: CASSPGSAPGVTLCF. The chain has TRBV11-2 and TRBJ2-5; weak D call: TRBD1 (6 bases). The germline V gene encodes CDR1 SGHAT and CDR2 FQNNGV. This CDR3 spans 15 amino acids. The full variable domain, with the rest looked up from reference TRBV11-2 and TRBJ2-5, is EAGVAQSPRYKIIEKRQSVAFWCNPISGHATLYWYQQILGQGPKLLIQFQNNGVVDDSQLPKDRFSAERLKGVDSTLKIQPAKLEDSAVYLCASSPGSAPGVTLCFGPGTRLLVL.

Remarks on this clonotype: Just one base apart from a much larger clone, this may be a read error. The chain combines TRBV24-1 with TRBJ2-3; TRBD1 aligns across 9 bases. The V gene's germline CDR1 is KGHDR and CDR2 SFDVKD. The length of the CDR3 is 14 residues. The CDR3 DNA is TGTGTCACCAGCCGGGACAGGGGCACAGATACGCAGTATTTT. This encodes CVTSRDRGTDTQYF.

CDR3 nucleotides: TGTGCCTGGAGTGTTTGGGGGGGGTGGAAGACCGAAGCTTTCTTT. It specifies CAWSVWGGWKTEAFF. This rearrangement joins TRBV30 to TRBJ1-1, with D possibly being TRBD1 (5 bases). This CDR3 is 15 amino acids long. Per germline, CDR1 GTSNPN and CDR2 SVGIG (reference sequence). V shed 0 bases and J shed 8 bases, with 19 bases lying between them.

On this clonotype itself: The CDR3 end shows no conserved phenylalanine or tryptophan, and so a read error is likely. The DNA is omitted, as the CDR3 cannot be located on it reliably, and the CDR3 follows TCRdb's listing. The gene calls are TRBV11-2 and TRBJ2-7. The V gene's germline CDR1 is SGHAT and CDR2 FQNNGV. The CDR3 length equals 15 residues, ends included. The CDR3 sequence is CTSSLSGEATYEQYL.

As to this clonotype: This sequence may be a read error, since a much larger clone differs from it by one base. The V call is TRBV28, the J call TRBJ2-1; no firm D call. This CDR3 is 11 amino acids long. Germline CDR1 is MDHEN and CDR2 is SYDVKM. The CDR3 loop reads CTSSRDNEQFF. CDR3 sequence (DNA): TGTACCAGCAGTCGCGACAATGAGCAGTTCTTC.

This clonotype has a handful of counts. The junction differs from germline at one of its ends, possibly a read error. Here the CDR3 DNA reads TGCAGCGTTCGGGACTATGCAAAGAATGAGCAGCTTTTC. Its translation: CSVRDYAKNEQLF. The chain is built from TRBV29-1 and TRBJ2-1, with 7 bases that match TRBD2. Germline lookup yields CDR1 SQVTM and CDR2 ANQGSEA. This CDR3 region has 13 residues.

The chain carries TRBV14 and TRBJ1-1, with D possibly TRBD1 on 6 matching bases. Trimming took 4 bases from V and 11 from J, leaving 23 bases between them. Germline CDR1 reads SGHDN; CDR2 reads FVKESK. This CDR3 is built from 15 residues. The CDR3 is CASSLSPGGLGDAFF. In DNA form, the CDR3 reads TGTGCCAGCAGCCTGTCCCCGGGGGGCCTGGGTGATGCTTTCTTT.

On this clonotype itself: One junction end disagrees with the germline gene, perhaps due to a read error. V and J are TRBV12-3 or TRBV12-4 and TRBJ2-1; D not resolved. The CDR3 is 15 residues long. CDR3 residues: CDSTSASDTYNEQFF. The CDR3 DNA reads TGTGACAGCACCTCCGCCAGCGACACCTATAATGAGCAGTTCTTC.

A note on this clonotype: Just one base apart from a much larger clone, this may be a read error. This rearrangement joins TRBV5-1 to TRBJ2-1; tentatively, D is TRBD2 (6 bases). The V gene's germline CDR1 is SGHRS and CDR2 YFSETQ. This CDR3 contains 15 residues. The chain's CDR3 is CASGLYGSSYNEQFF. The DNA of the CDR3 is TGCGCCAGCGGCTTGTACGGGAGCTCCTACAATGAGCAGTTCTTC.

This clonotype occurred a few times. The chain couples TRBV29-1 to TRBJ1-1; D perhaps matches TRBD1 (5 bases). This CDR3 has 15 residues. Germline CDR1 SQVTM, CDR2 ANQGSEA. This CDR3 is CSVTWGLLLDTEAFF. The CDR3 nucleotides read TGCAGTGTGACATGGGGCCTCCTCCTGGACACTGAAGCTTTCTTT.